This TCR beta chain stems from a study of CD8 T cells in ankylosing spondylitis. In this sample, this clonotype turned up a few times. What it binds is not known. Each CDR3 protein gets one entry after TCRdb re-called the 5' RACE reads with MiXCR. The table lists 100,000 to 150,000 distinct CDR3 sequences, 17% of them singletons. The CDR3 loop spans 13 amino acids. Trimming left V 4 bases short and J 9 bases short, with 12 bases between. The V gene's germline CDR1 is KGHDR and CDR2 SFDVKD. Study-wide results and caveats: Researchers report that disease-linked clones proved CD8+ and relatively rare in peripheral blood. It was reported that disease-linked clones were significantly enriched in matched ankylosing spondylitis synovial fluid. It appeared that ankylosing spondylitis blood was characterized by a TCR beta motif of under ten highly homologous variants. Some motif variants had been reported before (in reactive arthritis synovial fluid and blood).

This chain uses TRBV24-1 with TRBJ2-1; possible D gene TRBD1, 6 bases. Sequenced sample: blood, either unsorted or a sorted T cell fraction (not recorded which). This clonotype originated in a male donor with ankylosing spondylitis. The CDR3 coding sequence is TGTGCCACCAGTGAACAGGGCCTTCGTGAGCAGTTCTTC. Its translation: CATSEQGLREQFF.